This T cell receptor (beta chain) was found in a study of blood T cells in healthy people across ages. A second PCR of 7 to 11 cycles used a sample-barcoded 5' primer and a J-beta primer mix. In TCRdb, the 5' RACE reads were re-called with MiXCR into one record per CDR3 protein. The sample carries some 790,000 distinct CDR3 sequences, less than 35% recorded once. Deletions cut 2 bases from V and 0 bases from J, with 10 bases between. The CDR3 covers 15 residues. Details on this clonotype: Its target is not known.

Study outcomes and limitations: Roughly linear age-related decline in beta diversity appeared, significant by age around 36.

V gene TRBV12-3 or TRBV12-4 combines with J gene TRBJ1-1; D may be TRBD1 (5 bases). Sequencing input: blood. The sequence came from a woman of 80 years or more in good health. CDR3: CASSLSGRVNTEAFF. The CDR3 nucleotides read TGTGCCAGCAGTTTATCGGGACGGGTGAACACTGAAGCTTTCTTT.